This T cell receptor (beta chain) was sequenced during a study of shared clonotypes between healthy human individuals. Per the germline V gene, CDR1 is KGHSH and CDR2 is LQKENI. Trimming removed 4 bases at V and 4 bases at J, with 14 bases between. The CDR3 runs to 15 residues. Sequenced by immunoSEQ multiplex PCR; TCRdb stores in-frame clones only, minus some. The data show more than 1.2 million clones, approximately 98.5% seen once. The rearrangement links TRBV18 to TRBJ1-3, with a possible D match to TRBD1 (5 bases). Sequenced sample: naive CD4+ T cells sorted from blood. Sample subset: CD45RA+ positively selected. This receptor was taken from a man aged 25-40 years in good health. CDR3 DNA sequence: TGTGCCAGCTCACTTAGACAGCGGCCAGGAAACACCATATATTTT. It codes for CASSLRQRPGNTIYF. Variable domain in full (rest from reference TRBV18 and TRBJ1-3): NAGVMQNPRHLVRRRGQEARLRCSPMKGHSHVYWYRQLPEEGLKFMVYLQKENIIDESGMPKERFSAEFPKEGPSILRIQQVVRGDSAAYFCASSLRQRPGNTIYFGEGSWLTVV.